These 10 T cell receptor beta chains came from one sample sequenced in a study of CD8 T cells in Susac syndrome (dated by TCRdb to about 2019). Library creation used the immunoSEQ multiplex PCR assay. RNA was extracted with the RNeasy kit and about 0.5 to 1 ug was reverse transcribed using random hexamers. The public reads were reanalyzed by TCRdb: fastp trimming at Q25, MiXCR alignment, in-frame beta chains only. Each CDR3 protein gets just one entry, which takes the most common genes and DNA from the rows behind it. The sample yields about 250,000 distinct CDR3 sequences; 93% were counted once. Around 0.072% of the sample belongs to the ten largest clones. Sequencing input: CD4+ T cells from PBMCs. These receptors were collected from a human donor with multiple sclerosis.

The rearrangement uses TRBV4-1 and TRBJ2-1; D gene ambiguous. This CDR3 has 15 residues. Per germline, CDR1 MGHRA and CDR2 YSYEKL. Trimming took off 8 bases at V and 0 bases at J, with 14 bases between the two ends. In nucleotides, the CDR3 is TGCGCCAGCGTTCCCCAGTTTACCTCCTACAATGAGCAGTTCTTC. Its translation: CASVPQFTSYNEQFF.

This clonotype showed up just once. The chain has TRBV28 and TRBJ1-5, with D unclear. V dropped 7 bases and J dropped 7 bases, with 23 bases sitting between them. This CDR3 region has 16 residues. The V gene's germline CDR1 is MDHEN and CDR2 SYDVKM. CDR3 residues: CASILTRPPGGQPQHF. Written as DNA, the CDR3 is TGTGCCAGCATCCTCACACGGCCCCCCGGCGGACAGCCCCAGCATTTT.

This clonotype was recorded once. The CDR3 here is CASSEWGLADYEQYF. The CDR3 nucleotides read TGCGCCAGCAGTGAGTGGGGACTAGCGGACTACGAGCAGTACTTC. The chain carries TRBV10-2 and TRBJ2-7, with TRBD2 identical over 11 bases. CDR1 is WSHSY, CDR2 SAAADI, per germline. The CDR3 extends over 15 amino acids. V dropped 1 base and J dropped 3; count of bases not matched to a gene: 2.

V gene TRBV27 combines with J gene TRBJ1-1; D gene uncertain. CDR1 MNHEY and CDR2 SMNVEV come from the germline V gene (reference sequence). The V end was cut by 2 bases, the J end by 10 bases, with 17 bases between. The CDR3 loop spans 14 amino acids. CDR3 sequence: CASSLRQGRVPAFF. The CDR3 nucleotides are TGTGCCAGCAGTTTAAGGCAAGGCCGGGTGCCAGCTTTCTTT.

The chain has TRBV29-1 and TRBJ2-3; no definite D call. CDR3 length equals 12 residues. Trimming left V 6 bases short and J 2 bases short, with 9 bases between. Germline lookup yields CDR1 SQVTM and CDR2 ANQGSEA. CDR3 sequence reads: CSVQDHTDTQYF. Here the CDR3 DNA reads TGCAGCGTGCAGGACCACACAGATACGCAGTATTTT.

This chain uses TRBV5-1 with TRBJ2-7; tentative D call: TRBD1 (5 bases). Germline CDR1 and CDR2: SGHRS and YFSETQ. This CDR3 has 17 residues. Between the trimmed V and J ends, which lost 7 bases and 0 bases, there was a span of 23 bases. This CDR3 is CASSESWQGRGSYEQYF. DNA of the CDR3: TGCGCCAGCTCAGAAAGCTGGCAGGGAAGGGGCTCCTACGAGCAGTACTTC.

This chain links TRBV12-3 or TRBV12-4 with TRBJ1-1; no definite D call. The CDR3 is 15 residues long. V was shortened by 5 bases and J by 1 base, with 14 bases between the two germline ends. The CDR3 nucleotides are TGTGCCAGCAGTCCGAGGCCCCGGGCGAACACTGAAGCTTTCTTT. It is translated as CASSPRPRANTEAFF.

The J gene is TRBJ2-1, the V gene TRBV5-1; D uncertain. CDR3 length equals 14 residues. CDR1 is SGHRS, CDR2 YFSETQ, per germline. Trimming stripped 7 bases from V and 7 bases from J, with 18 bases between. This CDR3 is CASSLFDVGNEQFF. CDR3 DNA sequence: TGCGCCAGCTCCCTTTTTGACGTCGGGAATGAGCAGTTCTTC.

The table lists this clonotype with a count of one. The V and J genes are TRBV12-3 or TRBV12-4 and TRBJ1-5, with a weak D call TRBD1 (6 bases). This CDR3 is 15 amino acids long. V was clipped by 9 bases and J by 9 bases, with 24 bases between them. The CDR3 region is CASKDGTPGHGPQHF. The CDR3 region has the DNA TGTGCCAGTAAAGACGGGACACCCGGCCATGGGCCCCAGCATTTT.

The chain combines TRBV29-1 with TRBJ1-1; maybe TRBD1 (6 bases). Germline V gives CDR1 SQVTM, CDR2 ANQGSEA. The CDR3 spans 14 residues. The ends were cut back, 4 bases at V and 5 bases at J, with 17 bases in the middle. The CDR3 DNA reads TGCAGCGTTGTTAGCTCCGGGGGCGAGACTGAAGCTTTCTTT. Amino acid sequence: CSVVSSGGETEAFF.